The rows below give T cell receptor beta chains drawn from one sample of a study of shared T cell receptors in the human thymus. The method was immunoSEQ multiplex PCR; TCRdb's version includes in-frame clones alone and lacks a portion of them. The sample lists roughly 710,000 clones; 80% to 90% were seen once. These same records also appear under a second study, on human thymus T cells.

Sequencing input: thymocytes. Receptor source: a girl in the first two years of life with a congenital heart defect. The CDR3 runs from the conserved cysteine through the conserved F or W. D genes are given only for firm matches. Expanded clones are given a class, and other clones once, few, many or no size at all.

>NA|TRBJ2-1|TRBD1|TRBV7-9
CASSRQGMMKNEQFF
TGTGCCAGCAGCCGACAGGGAATGATGAAGAATGAGCAGTTCTTC
>NA|TRBJ2-5|TRBD2|TRBV4-1
CASSQVGWGPGDSGGSQETQYF
TGCGCCAGCAGCCAAGTAGGCTGGGGCCCCGGGGATAGCGGGGGATCTCAAGAGACCCAGTACTTC
>NA|TRBJ2-1|TRBD2|TRBV10-3
CAISVPGLAGGPGNEQFF
TGTGCCATCAGTGTACCGGGACTAGCGGGGGGGCCCGGGAATGAGCAGTTCTTC
>few|TRBJ1-2|NA|TRBV7-9
CASSLDSTGRIVSYGYTF
TGTGCCAGCAGCTTAGACTCTACAGGGCGCATCGTTAGCTATGGCTACACCTTC
>NA|TRBJ1-4|NA|TRBV14
CASSPQGTNEKLFF
TGTGCCAGCAGCCCCCAGGGGACCAATGAAAAACTGTTTTTT
>NA|TRBJ1-5|TRBD1|TRBV7-2
CASSPVVRGFDQPQHF
TGTGCCAGCAGCCCAGTCGTCAGGGGGTTTGATCAGCCCCAGCATTTT
>NA|TRBJ1-4|NA|TRBV5-1
CASSMTGRLWGEKLFF
TGCGCCAGCAGCATGACGGGGAGGCTCTGGGGGGAAAAACTGTTTTTT
>NA|TRBJ1-1|TRBD1|TRBV12-5
CASGLDSTGGHYEAFF
TGTGCTAGTGGTTTGGACAGTACAGGGGGACACTATGAAGCTTTCTTT
>NA|TRBJ1-1|TRBD1|TRBV19
CASSRNRGGTEAFF
TGTGCCAGTAGCCGCAACAGGGGCGGCACTGAAGCTTTCTTT
>NA|TRBJ2-7|TRBD2|TRBV30
CAWRDTLKTSGVEQYF
TGTGCCTGGAGAGACACCCTCAAGACTAGCGGGGTAGAGCAGTACTTC
>NA|TRBJ1-1|NA|TRBV7-9
CVSSLVRGRTEAFF
TGTGTCAGCAGCTTAGTTAGGGGTAGGACTGAAGCTTTCTTT
>once|TRBJ2-5|NA|TRBV20-1
CSAGETQYF
TGCAGTGCCGGAGAGACCCAGTACTTC
>few|TRBJ2-1|NA|TRBV6-1
CASSDTPDRVGINNEQFF
TGTGCCAGCAGTGATACCCCGGACAGAGTTGGAATTAACAATGAGCAGTTCTTC
>NA|TRBJ1-2|NA|TRBV13
CASSHRDLDSSHYGYTF
TGTGCCAGCAGCCACAGGGACCTCGATTCCTCCCACTATGGCTACACCTTC
>NA|TRBJ1-4|TRBD1|TRBV25-1
CASSGQTGGNEKLFF
TGTGCCAGCAGTGGCCAGACAGGGGGAAATGAAAAACTGTTTTTT
>NA|TRBJ2-1|TRBD2|TRBV15
CATSRERGAGNEQFF
TGTGCCACCAGCAGAGAGCGGGGGGCGGGCAATGAGCAGTTCTTC
>NA|TRBJ1-2|NA|TRBV9
CASSGRVGGYTF
TGTGCCAGCAGCGGGAGGGTGGGCGGCTACACCTTC
>NA|TRBJ2-3|TRBD1|TRBV27
CASRTDRVMDTQYF
TGTGCCAGCAGAACAGACAGGGTTATGGATACGCAGTATTTT
>NA|TRBJ1-5|NA|TRBV4-3
CASSQDIGRGNQPQHF
TGCGCCAGCAGCCAAGACATAGGCAGGGGAAATCAGCCCCAGCATTTT
>NA|TRBJ2-7|NA|TRBV9
CASSVGAGKQQPYEQYF
TGTGCCAGCAGCGTAGGGGCGGGGAAACAGCAACCCTACGAGCAGTACTTC
>NA|TRBJ2-5|TRBD2|TRBV2
CASSGASGKETQYF
TGTGCCAGCAGCGGAGCTAGCGGAAAAGAGACCCAGTACTTC
>NA|TRBJ1-4|NA|TRBV20-1
CSARVGEKLFF
TGCAGTGCGAGGGTAGGGGAAAAACTGTTTTTT
>NA|TRBJ1-2|NA|TRBV4-1
CASSQRGRTASDYGYTF
TGCGCCAGCAGCCAGCGAGGGCGGACAGCTTCCGACTATGGCTACACCTTC
>NA|TRBJ2-1|NA|TRBV7-2
CASSLQGLNYNEQFF
TGTGCCAGCAGCCTCCAGGGACTTAACTACAATGAGCAGTTCTTC
>once|TRBJ1-1|NA|TRBV5-1
CASSLGRGGWDTEAFF
TGCGCCAGCAGCTTGGGTCGGGGGGGATGGGACACTGAAGCTTTCTTT
>NA|TRBJ1-2|NA|TRBV5-6
CASSLGRARSNYGYTF
TGTGCCAGCAGCTTAGGCAGGGCTCGTAGTAACTATGGCTACACCTTC
>NA|TRBJ1-4|NA|TRBV7-9
CASSLSSGFGEKLFF
TGTGCCAGCAGCTTATCATCGGGGTTCGGTGAAAAACTGTTTTTT
>NA|TRBJ2-7|NA|TRBV28
CASRQPPTGRPYEQYF
TGTGCCAGCAGGCAACCCCCGACAGGACGCCCCTACGAGCAGTACTTC
>NA|TRBJ2-5|NA|TRBV25-1
CASSEFLENFQETQYF
TGTGCCAGCAGTGAATTCTTAGAGAATTTCCAAGAGACCCAGTACTTC
>NA|TRBJ1-5|NA|TRBV6-6
CASSYLGGGNQPQHF
TGTGCCAGCAGTTACCTCGGGGGAGGCAATCAGCCCCAGCATTTT
>NA|TRBJ2-1|NA|TRBV4-1
CASSQALSRAIRYPEQFF
TGCGCCAGCAGCCAAGCCCTCAGCAGGGCTATACGGTATCCTGAGCAGTTCTTC
>NA|TRBJ2-2|NA|TRBV15
CATSRGTGLNTGELFF
TGTGCCACCAGCAGAGGTACAGGATTAAACACCGGGGAGCTGTTTTTT
>NA|TRBJ1-6|TRBD1|TRBV2
CASSVAGQGDVLNSPLHF
TGTGCCAGCAGTGTGGCGGGACAGGGGGATGTGTTGAATTCACCCCTCCACTTT
>NA|TRBJ2-1|NA|TRBV7-6
CASSFLASYNEQFF
TGTGCCAGCAGCTTTCTAGCTTCCTACAATGAGCAGTTCTTC
>NA|TRBJ1-1|TRBD1|TRBV11-2
CASSLDFVDRRDRDCTEAFF
TGTGCCAGCAGCTTAGATTTCGTGGACCGCCGGGACAGGGATTGCACTGAAGCTTTCTTT
>NA|TRBJ2-2|NA|TRBV6-6
CASRDSRKLFF
TGTGCCAGCAGGGATAGCCGTAAGCTGTTTTTT
>NA|TRBJ1-3|TRBD1|TRBV9
CASSSGTGSGNTIYF
TGTGCCAGCAGCTCTGGGACAGGGTCTGGAAACACCATATATTTT
>NA|TRBJ1-5|NA|TRBV4-1
CASSQDIYSGPRDSNQPQHF
TGCGCCAGCAGCCAAGACATTTATAGCGGACCTCGGGATAGCAATCAGCCCCAGCATTTT
>NA|TRBJ1-1|TRBD1|TRBV19
CASSRRDRAMNTEAFF
TGTGCCAGTAGTCGGCGGGACAGGGCCATGAACACTGAAGCTTTCTTT
>once|TRBJ1-1|TRBD1|TRBV5-1
CASSVQPDRANTEAFF
TGCGCCAGTAGCGTTCAACCGGACAGGGCTAACACTGAAGCTTTCTTT
>NA|TRBJ1-1|NA|TRBV19
CASSIDGRGNEAFF
TGTGCCAGTAGTATAGATGGGAGAGGGAATGAAGCTTTCTTT
>NA|TRBJ1-6|NA|TRBV7-9
CASSLEGGQDNSPLHF
TGTGCCAGCAGCTTAGAAGGAGGCCAGGACAATTCACCCCTCCACTTT
>NA|TRBJ2-7|NA|TRBV7-2
CASSSGTPATYEQYF
TGTGCCAGCAGTTCCGGGACACCTGCCACCTACGAGCAGTACTTC
>NA|TRBJ1-1|TRBD1|TRBV20-1
CSACRDREAFF
TGCAGTGCTTGCCGGGACAGAGAAGCTTTCTTT
>NA|TRBJ2-1|TRBD2|TRBV4-3
CASSYGGGEQFF
TGCGCCAGCAGCTACGGGGGGGGAGAGCAGTTCTTC
>NA|TRBJ2-1|NA|TRBV7-6
CASSLKPIYNEQFF
TGTGCCAGCAGCTTAAAGCCCATCTACAATGAGCAGTTCTTC
>NA|TRBJ1-2|TRBD1|TRBV4-1
CASSHTGGGGYTF
TGCGCCAGCAGCCATACAGGGGGAGGTGGCTACACCTTC
>NA|TRBJ1-2|TRBD1|TRBV18
CASSEKDRVADYGYTF
TGTGCCAGCTCAGAGAAGGACAGGGTTGCTGACTATGGCTACACCTTC
>NA|TRBJ1-2|TRBD1|TRBV7-9
CASSLGTGVPYGYTF
TGTGCCAGCAGCTTAGGGACAGGGGTCCCCTATGGCTACACCTTC
>NA|TRBJ1-1|NA|TRBV5-1
CASSVLQGSTEAFF
TGCGCCAGCAGCGTATTACAGGGTTCCACTGAAGCTTTCTTT